The 25 T cell receptor beta chains listed next were all sequenced from one sample in a study of T cell responses to AZD1222 COVID-19 vaccine. Sequencing used immunoSEQ multiplex PCR; TCRdb keeps in-frame clones, though not all of them. The table records approximately 180,000 clones, around 94% of them present only once. The input for sequencing was peripheral blood, taken on day 0 of AZD1222 vaccination. The receptors shown here come from an adult in good health.

CDR3 sequence reads: CATKGGNQPQHF. The CDR3 DNA sequence: TGTGCCACCAAGGGGGGCAATCAGCCCCAGCATTTT. The rearrangement joins TRBV6-5 to TRBJ1-5, with D possibly being TRBD1 (6 bases). Trimming shortened V by 10 bases and J by 2 bases, and 9 bases separated the two germline ends. Germline V lookup: CDR1 MNHEY, CDR2 SVGAGI. This CDR3 region has 12 residues.

The rearrangement joins TRBV6-6 to TRBJ2-5, with D perhaps matching TRBD2 (6 bases). V shed 7 bases and J shed 4 bases, with 19 bases lying between them. The CDR3 has 15 amino acids. Germline-derived CDR1 and CDR2 are MNHNY and SVGAGI (reference sequence). In DNA, the CDR3 is TGTGCCAGCACCCAGCCGGGGAGGTCGGGAGAGACCCAGTACTTC. Its translation: CASTQPGRSGETQYF.

The rearrangement uses TRBV6-5 and TRBJ1-2; a weak D match, TRBD1 (6 bases). In germline, CDR1 is MNHEY, CDR2 SVGAGI. CDR3 length equals 14 residues. The ends were cut back, 7 bases at V and 5 bases at J, with 17 bases in the middle. CDR3 nucleotides: TGTGCCAGCACCTACTTTTCAGGGGATTATGGCTACACCTTC. It yields the protein CASTYFSGDYGYTF.

This chain connects TRBV27 to TRBJ2-1; 7 bases match TRBD1. V gave up 6 bases and J gave up 4 bases; unmatched junction bases: 6. This CDR3 is 14 amino acids long. Germline V lookup: CDR1 MNHEY, CDR2 SMNVEV (reference sequence). In DNA form, the CDR3 reads TGTGCCAGCAGACCGACAGGGATATACAATGAGCAGTTCTTC. Its translation: CASRPTGIYNEQFF.

The rearrangement links TRBV14 to TRBJ1-6, with unresolved D. V lost 4 bases, J lost 8 bases, and 9 bases lay in between. CDR1 and CDR2 (germline): SGHDN, FVKESK. This CDR3 has 13 amino acids. The CDR3: CASSLMTDSPLHF. As DNA, the CDR3 is TGTGCCAGCAGCCTCATGACGGATTCACCCCTCCACTTT.

The rearrangement links TRBV6-5 to TRBJ2-7; no firm D call. V was pared by 6 bases and J by 3 bases, with 6 bases between. Germline V gives CDR1 MNHEY, CDR2 SVGAGI. The CDR3 covers 11 residues. Written as DNA, the CDR3 is TGTGCCAGCAGGGCGGACTACGAGCAGTACTTC. This sequence encodes CASRADYEQYF.

This clone was seen a single time. This sample includes further DNA sequences coding for the same CDR3. The gene calls are TRBV6-5 and TRBJ1-1; D unresolved. The CDR3 is 12 amino acids. Trimming shortened V by 6 bases and J by 4 bases, and 9 bases separated the two germline ends. CDR1 and CDR2 (germline): MNHEY, SVGAGI. CDR3 sequence (DNA): TGTGCCAGCAGCTACGGAACCACTGAAGCTTTCTTT. Protein product: CASSYGTTEAFF.

The V gene is TRBV2, the J gene TRBJ1-5; D gene uncertain. The CDR3 is 14 amino acids. Germline loops: CDR1 SNHLY, CDR2 FYNNEI. Trimming left V 6 bases short and J 5 bases short, with 14 bases between. The CDR3 DNA is TGTGCCAGCAGCGAGAGCCACCGCGATCAGCCCCAGCATTTT. The encoded protein is CASSESHRDQPQHF.

The chain has TRBV6-5 and TRBJ2-7; 8 bases map to TRBD1. After removal of 2 bases from V and 1 base from J, the junction contained 4 bases not matched to a gene. The germline gives CDR1 MNHEY, CDR2 SVGAGI. The CDR3 consists of 15 residues. As DNA, the CDR3 is TGTGCCAGCAGTTACGGTAGACAGGGGTCCTACGAGCAGTACTTC. It encodes CASSYGRQGSYEQYF.

The chain recombines TRBV7-8 with TRBJ1-1, with TRBD1 matching 7 bases. CDR3 size: 17 residues. Per the germline V gene, CDR1 is SGHVS and CDR2 is FQNEAQ. The junction had 9 bases not matched to a gene; V was cut back by 2 bases and J by 0 bases. In DNA form, the CDR3 reads TGTGCCAGCAGCTTAATCGGACAGGCTCTGGTGAACACTGAAGCTTTCTTT. This translates into CASSLIGQALVNTEAFF.

The chain joins TRBV10-3 to TRBJ1-5; D gene ambiguous. The CDR3 runs 13 residues. V lost 4 bases to trimming and J lost 3 bases, with 7 bases between them. Germline CDR1 ENHRY, CDR2 SYGVKD. CDR3 sequence: CAISGSDNQPQHF. The CDR3 DNA is TGTGCCATCAGTGGTTCAGACAATCAGCCCCAGCATTTT.

This chain connects TRBV3-1 (or the pseudogene TRBV3-2) to TRBJ1-5; D may be TRBD1 (5 bases). There are 16 residues in the CDR3. The germline gives CDR1 LGHDT, CDR2 YNNKEL (reference sequence). Trimming pared 1 base from V and 1 base from J, leaving 11 bases between. The CDR3 loop is CASSQGQWGSNQPQHF. CDR3 bases: TGTGCCAGCAGCCAAGGGCAGTGGGGGAGCAATCAGCCCCAGCATTTT.

The chain links TRBV6-5 to TRBJ2-1, with TRBD1 as a possible D gene (6 bases). Germline V gene sequence: CDR1 MNHEY, CDR2 SVGAGI. V was cut by 6 bases and J by 9 bases, with 12 bases left in between. The CDR3 is 12 amino acids. DNA for the CDR3: TGTGCCAGCAGCACAGGGCTGGGTGAGCAGTTCTTC. Its protein is CASSTGLGEQFF.

The chain joins TRBV4-1 to TRBJ2-7; TRBD2 matches 8 bases. CDR1 is MGHRA and CDR2 is YSYEKL in the germline V gene. The CDR3 has 16 residues. Unmatched junction bases numbered 7, after V lost 1 base and J lost 2 bases. The CDR3 DNA sequence: TGCGCCAGCAGCCAAGCATTAGCGGGATTCGCCTACGAGCAGTACTTC. Amino acids: CASSQALAGFAYEQYF.

This chain uses TRBV6-5 with TRBJ1-1, with D possibly being TRBD1 (5 bases). This CDR3 has 13 amino acids. V lost 2 bases, J lost 4 bases, and 8 bases lay in between. The V gene's germline CDR1 is MNHEY and CDR2 SVGAGI. CDR3 protein: CASSYDGGTEAFF. For the CDR3, the DNA is TGTGCCAGCAGTTACGACGGGGGCACTGAAGCTTTCTTT.

This chain connects TRBV5-1 to TRBJ2-1; perhaps TRBD2 as D (7 bases). The germline CDR1 and CDR2 sequences are SGHRS and YFSETQ. V was shortened by 6 bases and J by 9 bases, with 19 bases between the two germline ends. The CDR3 covers 14 residues. The CDR3 spells CASTRDYPQGEQFF. In nucleotides, the CDR3 is TGCGCCAGCACACGGGACTATCCACAGGGTGAGCAGTTCTTC.

The rearrangement uses TRBV6-6 and TRBJ2-7; 9 positions match TRBD1. CDR1 and CDR2 from the germline V gene are MNHNY and SVGAGI (reference sequence). Losses at the gene ends were 4 bases for V and 4 bases for J; bases not matched to a gene: 11. This CDR3 is built from 16 residues. For the CDR3, the DNA is TGTGCCAGCAGTTCCGACGCCCGGGACAGGGTGTACGAGCAGTACTTC. Translating it yields CASSSDARDRVYEQYF.

The chain uses TRBV2 and TRBJ2-6; possibly TRBD1 for D (6 bases). The CDR3 has 17 amino acids. Trimming shortened V by 5 bases and J by 2 bases, and 16 bases separated the two germline ends. In germline, CDR1 is SNHLY, CDR2 FYNNEI. The CDR3 reads CASSQGQPITGANVLTF. CDR3 DNA sequence: TGTGCCAGCAGTCAAGGACAGCCCATCACTGGGGCCAACGTCCTGACTTTC.

CDR3 amino acids: CASSVPRGTGDVNGSYNEQFF. The CDR3 region has the DNA TGTGCCAGCAGTGTCCCCCGGGGGACAGGGGACGTCAACGGTTCCTACAATGAGCAGTTCTTC. V and J are TRBV2 and TRBJ2-1, with 10 bases matching TRBD1. V shed 4 bases, J shed 1 base, and the junction held 19 bases outside the gene matches. This CDR3 spans 21 amino acids. CDR1 SNHLY and CDR2 FYNNEI come from the germline V gene.

The chain links TRBV6-5 to TRBJ2-1, with 7 bases fitting TRBD2. This CDR3 region has 13 residues. The germline gives CDR1 MNHEY, CDR2 SVGAGI. The V and J ends lost 4 bases and 9 bases, in that order; junction bases with no gene match: 6. The CDR3 coding sequence is TGTGCCAGCAGTTCGCTAGGGGAGGGTGAGCAGTTCTTC. As protein: CASSSLGEGEQFF.

The V call is TRBV6-5, the J call TRBJ2-7; D is ambiguous. CDR1 is MNHEY, CDR2 SVGAGI, per germline. CDR3 length equals 13 residues. Trimming took off 3 bases at V and 1 base at J, with 7 bases between the two ends. CDR3 sequence reads: CASSYMGSYEQYF. The CDR3 DNA reads as TGTGCCAGCAGTTATATGGGGTCCTACGAGCAGTACTTC.

The rearrangement joins TRBV4-1 to TRBJ1-1; D gene unclear. This CDR3 contains 14 residues. Looked up from germline, CDR1 is MGHRA and CDR2 is YSYEKL. V was trimmed by 1 base and J by 0 bases, leaving 6 bases between them. Written as DNA, the CDR3 is TGCGCCAGCAGCCAAGGTCCCGTGAACACTGAAGCTTTCTTT. Translated, it gives CASSQGPVNTEAFF.

The rearrangement links TRBV7-9 to TRBJ1-2, with D possibly matching TRBD1 (6 bases). V dropped 1 base and J dropped 6 bases, with 6 bases sitting between them. Germline-derived CDR1 and CDR2 are SEHNR and FQNEAQ (reference sequence). CDR3 length: 12 amino acids. CDR3 loop: CASSLGTDGYTF. CDR3 nucleotides: TGTGCCAGCAGCTTAGGGACAGATGGCTACACCTTC.

This clone was seen a few times. This sequence joins TRBV5-4 and TRBJ1-1; D is undetermined. V was shortened by 0 bases and J by 10 bases, with 13 bases between the two germline ends. CDR1 is SGHNT and CDR2 is YYREEE in the germline V gene (reference sequence). There are 13 residues in the CDR3. Written as DNA, the CDR3 is TGTGCCAGCAGCTTGGTGGAGGATGGCGGAGCTTTCTTT. Amino acid sequence: CASSLVEDGGAFF.

This rearrangement joins TRBV2 to TRBJ2-3; D perhaps matches TRBD1 (6 bases). This CDR3 spans 15 amino acids. Germline CDR1 reads SNHLY; CDR2 reads FYNNEI. The V gene lost 3 bases and the J gene lost 6 bases, with 16 bases spanning the gap. Here the CDR3 DNA reads TGTGCCAGCAGTGACCTACAGGGATTGGAGGATACGCAGTATTTT. The encoded protein is CASSDLQGLEDTQYF.